The source of this TCR beta chain is a study of shared clonotypes between healthy human individuals. Looking at the study overall: Plates per donor: three CD4 naive, three CD4 memory, two CD8 naive, one CD8 memory.

Study findings and constraints: Naive subsets typically showed greater estimated richness than memory subsets. Donor scarcity curtailed the genetic and exposure-history diversity represented herein.

In regard to this clone: What it recognizes is unknown. The same CDR3 also results from other DNA sequences found in this sample.

The CDR3 is made up of 15 amino acids. The germline gives CDR1 SGDLS, CDR2 YYNGEE. V dropped 3 bases and J dropped 0 bases, with 11 bases sitting between them. TCRdb keeps only in-frame clones here, not all; method: immunoSEQ multiplex PCR. In the table there are about 1,500,000 clones, around 95% of which are singletons. The chain combines TRBV9 with TRBJ2-3; possible D gene TRBD1, 6 bases. The origin of this receptor is a man aged 25 to 40 in good health. Sequencing was done on a sample of naive CD4+ T cells sorted from blood. Subset meaning: CD45RA+ positively selected. In nucleotides, the CDR3 is TGTGCCAGCAGCGCCACAGGGAGTAGCACAGATACGCAGTATTTT. It encodes CASSATGSSTDTQYF.